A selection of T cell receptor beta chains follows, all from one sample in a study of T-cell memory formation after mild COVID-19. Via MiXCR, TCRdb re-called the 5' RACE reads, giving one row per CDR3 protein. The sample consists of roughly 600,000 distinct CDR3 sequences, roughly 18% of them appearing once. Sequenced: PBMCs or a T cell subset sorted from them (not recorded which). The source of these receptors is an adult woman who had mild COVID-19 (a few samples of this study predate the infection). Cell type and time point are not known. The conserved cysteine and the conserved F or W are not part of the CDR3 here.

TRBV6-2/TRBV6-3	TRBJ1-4	ASSYSGTRNEKLF
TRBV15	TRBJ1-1	ATSRDHETEAF
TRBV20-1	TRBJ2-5	SARLTSGREETQY
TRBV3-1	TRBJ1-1	ASSPKNTEAF
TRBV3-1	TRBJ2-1	ASSQGTSENEQF
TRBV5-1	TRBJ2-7	ASSLGQVYEQY
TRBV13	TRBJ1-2	ASSFTGLGGHGYT
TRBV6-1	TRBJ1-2	ASSELDRYGYT
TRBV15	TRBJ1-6	ATSTEVNSPLH
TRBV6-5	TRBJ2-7	ASSYSLAGGVAYEQY
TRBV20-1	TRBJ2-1	SARPSLRGNSGREGQF
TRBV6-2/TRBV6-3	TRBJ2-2	ASSYLALTGSTGELF
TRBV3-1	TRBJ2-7	ASRPRDRGPHEQY
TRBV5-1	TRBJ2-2	ASSHSTSGGTTGELF
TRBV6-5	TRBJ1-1	ASRASGRGNTEAF
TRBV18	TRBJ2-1	ASSNRDGKNEQF
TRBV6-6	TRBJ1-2	ASSSLGQGQGYGYT
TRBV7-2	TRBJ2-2	ASSWGLAGGRVTGELF
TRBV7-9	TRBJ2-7	ASSPLYAYEQY
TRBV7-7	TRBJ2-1	ASSFTSGRSSEQF
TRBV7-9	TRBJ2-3	ASSLDGRSTDTQY
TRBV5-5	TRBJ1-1	ASSTGVGTEAF
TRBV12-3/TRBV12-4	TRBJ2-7	ASSKRALEQY
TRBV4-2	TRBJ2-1	ASSQDEGRTGFDEQF
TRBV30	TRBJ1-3	AWSIFGLGSGNTIY
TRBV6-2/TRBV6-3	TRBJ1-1	ASSVRLRGVNTEAF
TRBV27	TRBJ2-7	ASSLVARSYEQY
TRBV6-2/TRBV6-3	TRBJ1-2	ASSPQGIGPRDNYGYT
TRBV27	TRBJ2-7	ASSFGSRTSGNEQY
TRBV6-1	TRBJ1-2	ASSENNYGYT
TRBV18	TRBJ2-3	ASTRTSGGAVDTQY
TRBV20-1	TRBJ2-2	SARVGLRRELF
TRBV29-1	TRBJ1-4	SVKGSGNEKLF
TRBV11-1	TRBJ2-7	ASSGLTATFPYEQY
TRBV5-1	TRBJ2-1	ASTPTSGIRSNEQF
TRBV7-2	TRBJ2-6	ASSLRDNVLT
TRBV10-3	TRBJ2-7	AISALVYEQY